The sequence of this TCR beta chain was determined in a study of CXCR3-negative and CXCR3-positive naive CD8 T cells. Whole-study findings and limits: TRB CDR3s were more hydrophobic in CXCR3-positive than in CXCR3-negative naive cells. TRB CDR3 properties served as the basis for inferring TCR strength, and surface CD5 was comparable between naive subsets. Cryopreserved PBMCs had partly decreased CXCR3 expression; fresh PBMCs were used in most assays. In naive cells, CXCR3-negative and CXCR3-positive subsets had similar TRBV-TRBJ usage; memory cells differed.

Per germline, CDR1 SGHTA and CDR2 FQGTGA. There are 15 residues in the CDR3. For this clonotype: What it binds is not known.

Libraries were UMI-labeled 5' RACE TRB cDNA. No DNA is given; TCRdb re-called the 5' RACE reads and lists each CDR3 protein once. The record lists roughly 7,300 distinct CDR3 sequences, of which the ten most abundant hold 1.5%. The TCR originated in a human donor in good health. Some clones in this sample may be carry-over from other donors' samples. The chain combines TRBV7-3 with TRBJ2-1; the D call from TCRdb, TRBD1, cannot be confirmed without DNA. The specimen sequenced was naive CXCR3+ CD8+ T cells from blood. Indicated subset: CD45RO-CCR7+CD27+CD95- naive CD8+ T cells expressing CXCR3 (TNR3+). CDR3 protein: CASSLQQGVYNEQFF.